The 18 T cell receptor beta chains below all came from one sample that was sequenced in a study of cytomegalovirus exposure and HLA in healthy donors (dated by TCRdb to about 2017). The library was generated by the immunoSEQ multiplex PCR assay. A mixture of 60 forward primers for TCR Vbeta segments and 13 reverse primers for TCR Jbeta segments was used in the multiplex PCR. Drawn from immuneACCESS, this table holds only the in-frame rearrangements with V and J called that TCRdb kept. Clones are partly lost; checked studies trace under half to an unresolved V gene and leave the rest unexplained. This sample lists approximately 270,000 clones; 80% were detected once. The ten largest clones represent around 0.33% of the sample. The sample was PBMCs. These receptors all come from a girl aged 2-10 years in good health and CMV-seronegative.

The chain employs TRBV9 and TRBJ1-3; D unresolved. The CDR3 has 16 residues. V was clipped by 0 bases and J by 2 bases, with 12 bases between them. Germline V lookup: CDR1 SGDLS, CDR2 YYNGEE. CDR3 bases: TGTGCCAGCAGCGTAGAGGCGGCAATCCCTGGAAACACCATATATTTT. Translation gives CASSVEAAIPGNTIYF.

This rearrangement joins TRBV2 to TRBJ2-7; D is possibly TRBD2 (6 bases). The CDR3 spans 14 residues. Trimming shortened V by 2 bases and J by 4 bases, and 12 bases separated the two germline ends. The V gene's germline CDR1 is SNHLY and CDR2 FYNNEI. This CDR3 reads CASSETSLAYEQYF. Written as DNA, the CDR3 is TGTGCCAGCAGTGAAACCTCACTAGCATACGAGCAGTACTTC. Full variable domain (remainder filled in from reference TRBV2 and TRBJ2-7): EPEVTQTPSHQVTQMGQEVILRCVPISNHLYFYWYRQILGQKVEFLVSFYNNEISEKSEIFDDQFSVERPDGSNFTLKIRSTKLEDSAMYFCASSETSLAYEQYFGPGTRLTVT.

CDR3 in DNA: TGTGCCAGCAGCTTGCGGCGTTCGAACACCGGGGAGCTGTTTTTT. Its protein product is CASSLRRSNTGELFF. V gene TRBV11-1 combines with J gene TRBJ2-2, with no clear D. The CDR3 extends over 15 amino acids. Germline CDR1 and CDR2: SGHAT and FQDESV (reference sequence). Trimming left V 3 bases short and J 0 bases short, with 8 bases between.

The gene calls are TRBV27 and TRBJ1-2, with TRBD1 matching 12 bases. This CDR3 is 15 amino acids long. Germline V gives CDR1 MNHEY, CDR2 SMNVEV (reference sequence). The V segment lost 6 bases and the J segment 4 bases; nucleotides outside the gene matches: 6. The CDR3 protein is CASRSRDRGPYGYTF. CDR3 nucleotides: TGTGCCAGCAGGTCCCGGGACAGGGGGCCCTATGGCTACACCTTC.

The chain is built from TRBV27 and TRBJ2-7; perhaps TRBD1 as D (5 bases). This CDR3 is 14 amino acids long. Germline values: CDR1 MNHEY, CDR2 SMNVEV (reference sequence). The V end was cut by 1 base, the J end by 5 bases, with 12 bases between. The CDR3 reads CASSLWGTFHEQYF. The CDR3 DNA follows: TGTGCCAGCAGTTTATGGGGCACCTTCCACGAGCAGTACTTC.

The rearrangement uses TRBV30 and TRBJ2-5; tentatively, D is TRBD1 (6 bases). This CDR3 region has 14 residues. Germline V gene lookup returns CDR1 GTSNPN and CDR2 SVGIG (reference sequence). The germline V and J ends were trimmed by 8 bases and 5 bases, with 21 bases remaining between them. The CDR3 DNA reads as TGTGCCAGCAAAAACAGGGTGGTAGGGGAGACCCAGTACTTC. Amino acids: CASKNRVVGETQYF.

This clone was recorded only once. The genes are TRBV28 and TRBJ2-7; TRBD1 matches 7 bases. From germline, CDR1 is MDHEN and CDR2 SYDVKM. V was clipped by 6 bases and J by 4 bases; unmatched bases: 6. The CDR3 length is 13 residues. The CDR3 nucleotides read TGTGCCAGCAGACAGGGGACCTCTTACGAGCAGTACTTC. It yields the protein CASRQGTSYEQYF.

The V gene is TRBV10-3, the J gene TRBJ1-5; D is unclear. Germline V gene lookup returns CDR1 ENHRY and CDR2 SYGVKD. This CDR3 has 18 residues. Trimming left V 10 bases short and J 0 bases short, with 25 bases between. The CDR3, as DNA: TGTGCCACAAGGGAGACGGGTATGATGGGTGCTAGCAATCAGCCCCAGCATTTT. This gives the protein CATRETGMMGASNQPQHF.

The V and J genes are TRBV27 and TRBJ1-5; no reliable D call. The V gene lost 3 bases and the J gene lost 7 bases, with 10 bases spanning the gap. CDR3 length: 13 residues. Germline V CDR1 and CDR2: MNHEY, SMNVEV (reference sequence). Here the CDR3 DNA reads TGTGCCAGCAGTTTTTATATGTCGCAGCCCCAGCATTTT. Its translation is CASSFYMSQPQHF.

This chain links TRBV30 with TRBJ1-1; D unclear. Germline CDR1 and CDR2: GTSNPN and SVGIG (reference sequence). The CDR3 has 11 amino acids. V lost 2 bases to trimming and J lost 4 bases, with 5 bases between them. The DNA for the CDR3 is TGTGCCTGGAGTCTCGGCACTGAAGCTTTCTTT. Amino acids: CAWSLGTEAFF. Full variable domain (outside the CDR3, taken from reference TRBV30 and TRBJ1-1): SQTIHQWPATLVQPVGSPLSLECTVEGTSNPNLYWYRQAAGRGLQLLFYSVGIGQISSEVPQNLSASRPQDRQFILSSKKLLLSDSGFYLCAWSLGTEAFFGQGTRLTVV.

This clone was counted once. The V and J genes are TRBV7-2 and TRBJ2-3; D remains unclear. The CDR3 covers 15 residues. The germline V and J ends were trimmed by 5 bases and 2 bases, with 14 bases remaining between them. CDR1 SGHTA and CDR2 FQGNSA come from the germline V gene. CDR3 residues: CASSHWAHNTDTQYF. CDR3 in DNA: TGTGCCAGCAGCCACTGGGCGCATAACACAGATACGCAGTATTTT. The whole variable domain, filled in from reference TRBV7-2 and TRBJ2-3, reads GAGVSQSPSNKVTEKGKDVELRCDPISGHTALYWYRQSLGQGLEFLIYFQGNSAPDKSGLPSDRFSAERTGGSVSTLTIQRTQQEDSAVYLCASSHWAHNTDTQYFGPGTRLTVL.

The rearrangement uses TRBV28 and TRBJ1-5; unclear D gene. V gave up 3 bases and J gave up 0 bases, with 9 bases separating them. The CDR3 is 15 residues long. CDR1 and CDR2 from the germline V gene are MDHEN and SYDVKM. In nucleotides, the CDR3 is TGTGCCAGCAGTTTTTCAGACTATAGCAATCAGCCCCAGCATTTT. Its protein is CASSFSDYSNQPQHF. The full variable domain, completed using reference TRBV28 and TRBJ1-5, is DVKVTQSSRYLVKRTGEKVFLECVQDMDHENMFWYRQDPGLGLRLIYFSYDVKMKEKGDIPEGYSVSREKKERFSLILESASTNQTSMYLCASSFSDYSNQPQHFGDGTRLSIL.

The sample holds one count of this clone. CDR3 in DNA: TGTGCCAGCAGCCCCCTTGGCAGGAACACTGAAGCTTTCTTT. This codes for CASSPLGRNTEAFF. The V call is TRBV11-2, the J call TRBJ1-1, with no clear D. V gave up 5 bases and J gave up 1 base, with 11 bases separating them. Germline V gene lookup returns CDR1 SGHAT and CDR2 FQNNGV. The length of the CDR3 is 14 residues. Combining the CDR3 with reference TRBV11-2 and TRBJ1-1 gives the whole variable domain EAGVAQSPRYKIIEKRQSVAFWCNPISGHATLYWYQQILGQGPKLLIQFQNNGVVDDSQLPKDRFSAERLKGVDSTLKIQPAKLEDSAVYLCASSPLGRNTEAFFGQGTRLTVV.

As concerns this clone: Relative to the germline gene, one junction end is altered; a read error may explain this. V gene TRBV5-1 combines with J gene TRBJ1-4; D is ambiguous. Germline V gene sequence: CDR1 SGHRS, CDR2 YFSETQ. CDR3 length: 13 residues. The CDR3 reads CASSLAQEENLFF. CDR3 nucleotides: TGCGCCAGCAGCTTGGCCCAAGAGGAAAACCTGTTTTTT. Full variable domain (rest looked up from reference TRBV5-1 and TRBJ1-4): KAGVTQTPRYLIKTRGQQVTLSCSPISGHRSVSWYQQTPGQGLQFLFEYFSETQRNKGNFPGRFSGRQFSNSRSEMNVSTLELGDSALYLCASSLAQEENLFFGSGTQLSVL.

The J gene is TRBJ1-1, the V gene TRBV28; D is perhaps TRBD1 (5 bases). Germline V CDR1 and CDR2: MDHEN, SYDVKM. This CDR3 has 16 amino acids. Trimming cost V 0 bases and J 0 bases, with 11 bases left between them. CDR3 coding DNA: TGTGCCAGCAGTTTATGGTTGCGGGGCCTGAACACTGAAGCTTTCTTT. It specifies CASSLWLRGLNTEAFF.

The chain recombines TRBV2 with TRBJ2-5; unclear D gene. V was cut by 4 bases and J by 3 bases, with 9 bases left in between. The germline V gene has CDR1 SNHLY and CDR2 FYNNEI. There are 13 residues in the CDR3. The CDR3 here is CASSGAGKETQYF. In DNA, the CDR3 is TGTGCCAGCAGTGGGGCAGGTAAAGAGACCCAGTACTTC.

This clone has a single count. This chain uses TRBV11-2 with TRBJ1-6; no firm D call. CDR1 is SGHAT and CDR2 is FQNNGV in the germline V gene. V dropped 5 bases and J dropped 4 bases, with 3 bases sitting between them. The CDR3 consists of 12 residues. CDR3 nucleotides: TGTGCCAGCAGCCCGTATAATTCACCCCTCCACTTT. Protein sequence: CASSPYNSPLHF.

CDR3 region: CAISPALGLRNTEAFF. CDR3 bases: TGTGCCATCAGTCCGGCTCTGGGGCTACGGAACACTGAAGCTTTCTTT. The rearrangement uses TRBV10-3 and TRBJ1-1, with D perhaps matching TRBD1 (5 bases). Trimming pared 5 bases from V and 1 base from J, leaving 17 bases between. From germline, CDR1 is ENHRY and CDR2 SYGVKD. The length of the CDR3 is 16 residues.